Ten or more counts support the clone carrying this TCR beta chain. Its antigen remains unidentified. Single TCR cDNA molecules each had their own unique molecular identifier. A single record per CDR3 protein comes from TCRdb applying MiXCR to the 5' RACE reads. The sample carries about 21,000 distinct CDR3 sequences, 4.5% to 5.5% recorded once. This entry comes from a study of spatial heterogeneity in lung cancer. Study results and caveats: Tumor TCRs that were ubiquitous and expanded showed up in blood more at resection than follow-up.

Sample time point: sample taken at primary tumor resection. A total of some 70 untreated early-stage non-small cell lung cancer patients served as donors. In each case, whole RNA from tumor, nontumor lung or frozen PBMC was sequenced unsorted. The CDR3 totals 15 residues. With 5 bases clipped from V and 4 bases from J, the junction kept 8 bases outside the gene matches. CDR1 SGHVS and CDR2 FQNEAQ come from the germline V gene. Material: PBMCs, obtained at surgery. The clonotype was recovered from a male donor with early-stage non-small cell lung cancer. The V call is TRBV7-8, the J call TRBJ2-5; 9 bases are a match to TRBD1. CDR3: CASSGYRGRGETQYF. DNA of the CDR3: TGTGCCAGCAGCGGTTACAGGGGGCGCGGAGAGACCCAGTACTTC.